In its sample, the clone carrying this T cell receptor beta chain was seen a few times. The V gene end was trimmed by 5 bases and the J gene end by 1 base; junction bases not matched to a gene: 4. The CDR3 is 14 residues long. Germline V gene lookup returns CDR1 MNHNY and CDR2 SVGAGI (reference sequence). These data originate in a study of cytomegalovirus exposure and HLA in healthy donors. The PCR used 60 Vbeta and 13 Jbeta primers. Assay used: immunoSEQ multiplex PCR; TCRdb lists only in-frame clones, some missing. The repertoire holds approximately 110,000 clones, about 76% seen once, with around 7.7% in the top ten.

The sequenced material came from PBMCs. The genes are TRBV6-6 and TRBJ1-1, with TRBD1 matching 7 bases. The sequence was obtained from a man aged 35-49 years in good health and CMV-seronegative. CDR3 in amino acids: CASSGYRGNTEAFF. The CDR3 DNA is TGTGCCAGCAGTGGTTACAGGGGGAACACTGAAGCTTTCTTT.